This entry describes one TCR beta chain. Other DNA sequences of this sample code for an identical CDR3. The run depth of the assay was deep. PCR replicates performed on unsorted PBMC used around 0.3 ug DNA, 30,000 or so T cell genomes. In the authors' workflow: ImmunoSEQ sequences covered only the junction and lacked quality scores; filtering therefore differed. Repertoires were generated with immunoSEQ multiplex PCR, while TCRdb's copy carries only in-frame clones and drops some. V and J calls and clone size are copied from that table; D and trimming were computed from the DNA. The repertoire holds more than 450,000 clones, about four fifths seen once, with 13% in the top ten. This sample is drawn from a study of shared clonotypes between healthy human individuals. The CDR3 is made up of 14 amino acids. Germline assignment: CDR1 SGHRS and CDR2 YFSETQ. Trimming stripped 0 bases from V and 2 bases from J, with 7 bases between.

This sequence originates from a woman aged 40 to 49 in good health. Some clones in this sample may be carry-over from other donors' samples. Sequencing was performed on PBMCs. The chain employs TRBV5-1 and TRBJ2-3; D is perhaps TRBD1 or TRBD2 (5 bases each). The CDR3 nucleotides are TGCGCCAGCAGCTTGGGGGGGTCCACAGATACGCAGTATTTT. It translates to CASSLGGSTDTQYF.